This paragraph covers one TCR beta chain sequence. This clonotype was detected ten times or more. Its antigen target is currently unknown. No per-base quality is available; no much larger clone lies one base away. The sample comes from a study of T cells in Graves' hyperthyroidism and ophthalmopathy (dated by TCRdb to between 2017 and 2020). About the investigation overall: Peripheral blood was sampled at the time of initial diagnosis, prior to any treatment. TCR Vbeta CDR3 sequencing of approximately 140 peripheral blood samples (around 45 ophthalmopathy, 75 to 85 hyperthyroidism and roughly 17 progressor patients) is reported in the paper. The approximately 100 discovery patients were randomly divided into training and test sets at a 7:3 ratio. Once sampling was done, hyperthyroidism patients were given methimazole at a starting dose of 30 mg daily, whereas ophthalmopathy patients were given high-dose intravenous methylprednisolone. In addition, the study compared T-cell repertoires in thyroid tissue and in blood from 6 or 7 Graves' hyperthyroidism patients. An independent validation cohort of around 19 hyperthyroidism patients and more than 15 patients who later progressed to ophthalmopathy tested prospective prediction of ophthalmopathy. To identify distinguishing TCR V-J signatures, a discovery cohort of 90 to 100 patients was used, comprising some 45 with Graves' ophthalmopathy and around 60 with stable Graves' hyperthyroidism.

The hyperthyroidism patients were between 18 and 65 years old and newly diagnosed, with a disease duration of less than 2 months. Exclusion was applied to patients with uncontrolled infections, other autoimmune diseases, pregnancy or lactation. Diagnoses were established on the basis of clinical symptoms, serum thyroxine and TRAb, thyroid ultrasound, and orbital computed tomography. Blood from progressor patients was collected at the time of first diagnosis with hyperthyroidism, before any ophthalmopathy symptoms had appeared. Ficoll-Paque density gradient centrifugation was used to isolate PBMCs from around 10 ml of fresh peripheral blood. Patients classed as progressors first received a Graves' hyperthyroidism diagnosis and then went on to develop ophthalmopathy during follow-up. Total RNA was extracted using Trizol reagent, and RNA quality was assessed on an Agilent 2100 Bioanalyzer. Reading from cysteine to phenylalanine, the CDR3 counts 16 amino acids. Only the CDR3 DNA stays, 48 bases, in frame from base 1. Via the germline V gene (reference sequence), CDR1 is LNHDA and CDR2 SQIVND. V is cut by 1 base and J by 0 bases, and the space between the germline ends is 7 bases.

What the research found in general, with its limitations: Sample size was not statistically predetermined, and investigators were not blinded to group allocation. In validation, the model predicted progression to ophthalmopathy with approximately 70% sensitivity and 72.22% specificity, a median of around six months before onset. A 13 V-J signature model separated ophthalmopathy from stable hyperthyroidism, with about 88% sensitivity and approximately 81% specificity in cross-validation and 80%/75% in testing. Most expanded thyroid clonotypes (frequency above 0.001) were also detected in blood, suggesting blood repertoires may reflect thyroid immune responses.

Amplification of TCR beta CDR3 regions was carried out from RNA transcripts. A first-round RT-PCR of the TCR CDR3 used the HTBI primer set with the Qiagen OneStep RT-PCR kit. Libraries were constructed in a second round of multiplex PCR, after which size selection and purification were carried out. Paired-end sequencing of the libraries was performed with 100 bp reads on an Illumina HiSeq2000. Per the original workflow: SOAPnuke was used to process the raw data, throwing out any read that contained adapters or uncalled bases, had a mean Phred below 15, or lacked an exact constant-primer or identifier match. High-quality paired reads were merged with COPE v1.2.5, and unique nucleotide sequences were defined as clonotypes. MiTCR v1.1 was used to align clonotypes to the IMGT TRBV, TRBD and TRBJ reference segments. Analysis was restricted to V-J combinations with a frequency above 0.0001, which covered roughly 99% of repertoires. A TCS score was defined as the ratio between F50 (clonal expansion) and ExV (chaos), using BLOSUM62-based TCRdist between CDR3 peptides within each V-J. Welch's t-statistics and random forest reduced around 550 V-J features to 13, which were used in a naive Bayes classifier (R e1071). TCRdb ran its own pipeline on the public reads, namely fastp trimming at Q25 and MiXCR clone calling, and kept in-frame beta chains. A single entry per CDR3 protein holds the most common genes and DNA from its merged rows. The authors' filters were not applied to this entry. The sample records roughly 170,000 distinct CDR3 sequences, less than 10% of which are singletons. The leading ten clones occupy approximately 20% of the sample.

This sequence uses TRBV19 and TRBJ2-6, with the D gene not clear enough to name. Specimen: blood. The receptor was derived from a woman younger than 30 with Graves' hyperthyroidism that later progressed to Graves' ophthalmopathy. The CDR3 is CASSIGDGSGANVLTF. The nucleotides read TGTGCCAGTAGTATAGGTGACGGCTCTGGGGCCAACGTCCTGACTTTC.